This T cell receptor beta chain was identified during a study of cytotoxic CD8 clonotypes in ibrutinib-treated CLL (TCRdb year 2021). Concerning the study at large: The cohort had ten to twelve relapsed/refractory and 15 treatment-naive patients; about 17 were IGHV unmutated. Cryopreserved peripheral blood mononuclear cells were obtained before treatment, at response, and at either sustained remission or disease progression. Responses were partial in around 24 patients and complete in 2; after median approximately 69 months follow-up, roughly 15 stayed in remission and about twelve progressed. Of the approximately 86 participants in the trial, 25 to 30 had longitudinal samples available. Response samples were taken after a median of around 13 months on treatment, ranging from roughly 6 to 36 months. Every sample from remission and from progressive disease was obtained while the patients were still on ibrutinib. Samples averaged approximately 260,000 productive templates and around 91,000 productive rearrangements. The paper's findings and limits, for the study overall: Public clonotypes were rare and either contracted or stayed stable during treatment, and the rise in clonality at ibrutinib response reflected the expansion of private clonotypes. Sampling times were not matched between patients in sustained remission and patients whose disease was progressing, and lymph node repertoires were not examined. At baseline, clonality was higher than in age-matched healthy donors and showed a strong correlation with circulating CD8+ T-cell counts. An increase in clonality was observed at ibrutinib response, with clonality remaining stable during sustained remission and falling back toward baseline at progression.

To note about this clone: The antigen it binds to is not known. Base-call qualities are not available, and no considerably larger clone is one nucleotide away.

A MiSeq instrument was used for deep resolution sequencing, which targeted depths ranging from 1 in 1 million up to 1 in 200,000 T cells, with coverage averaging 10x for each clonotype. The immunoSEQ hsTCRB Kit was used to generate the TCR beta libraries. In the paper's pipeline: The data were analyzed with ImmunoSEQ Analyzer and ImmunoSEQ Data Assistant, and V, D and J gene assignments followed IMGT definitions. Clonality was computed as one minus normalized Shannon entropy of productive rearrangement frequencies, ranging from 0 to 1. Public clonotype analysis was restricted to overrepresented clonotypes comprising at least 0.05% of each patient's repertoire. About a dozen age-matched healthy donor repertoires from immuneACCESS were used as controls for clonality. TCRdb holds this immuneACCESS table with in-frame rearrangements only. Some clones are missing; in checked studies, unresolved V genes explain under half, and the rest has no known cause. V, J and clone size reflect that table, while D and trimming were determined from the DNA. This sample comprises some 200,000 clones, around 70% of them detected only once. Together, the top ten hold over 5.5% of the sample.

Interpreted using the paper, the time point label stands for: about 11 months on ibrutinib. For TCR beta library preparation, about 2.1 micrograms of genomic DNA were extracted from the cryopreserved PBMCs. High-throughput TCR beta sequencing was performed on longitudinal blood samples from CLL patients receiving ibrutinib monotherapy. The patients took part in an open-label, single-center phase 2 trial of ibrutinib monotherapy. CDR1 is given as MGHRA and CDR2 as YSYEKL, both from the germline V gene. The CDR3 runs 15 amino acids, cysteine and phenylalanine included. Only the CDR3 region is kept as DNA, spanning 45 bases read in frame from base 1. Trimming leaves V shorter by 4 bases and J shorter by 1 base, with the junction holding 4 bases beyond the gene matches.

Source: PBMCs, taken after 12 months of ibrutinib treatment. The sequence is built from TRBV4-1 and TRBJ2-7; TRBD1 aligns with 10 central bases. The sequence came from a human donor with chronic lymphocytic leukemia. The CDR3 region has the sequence CASSLGTGVSYEQYF. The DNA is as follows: TGCGCCAGCAGCCTGGGGACAGGGGTTTCCTACGAGCAGTACTTC.